The 28 T cell receptor beta chains below were found in one sample sequenced in a study of shared clonotypes between healthy human individuals. The protocol was immunoSEQ multiplex PCR, while the TCRdb copy is restricted to in-frame clones and leaves out a portion. The repertoire holds 2 million to 3 million clones, with around nine tenths as singletons. Sequencing was done on a sample of naive CD4+ T cells sorted from blood. Subset specified: CD45RA+ positively selected. All receptors come from a man aged 18 to 29 in good health.

This sequence joins TRBV19 and TRBJ2-5; D is perhaps TRBD2 (6 bases). The CDR3 is 13 residues long. V shed 5 bases and J shed 2 bases, with 9 bases lying between them. CDR1 LNHDA and CDR2 SQIVND come from the germline V gene (reference sequence). The CDR3 sequence: CASSVGRQETQYF. The CDR3 nucleotides read TGTGCCAGTAGTGTAGGGAGGCAAGAGACCCAGTACTTC.

The V gene is TRBV30, the J gene TRBJ2-7, with TRBD1 matching over 7 bases. J lost 5 bases, V lost 4 bases, and 11 bases had no gene match. Per germline, CDR1 GTSNPN and CDR2 SVGIG (reference sequence). CDR3 length: 14 residues. This chain's CDR3 is CAWNRDSARNEQYF. CDR3 bases: TGTGCCTGGAATAGGGACAGTGCGAGAAACGAGCAGTACTTC.

This sequence joins TRBV19 and TRBJ2-3; 7 nucleotides line up with TRBD2. The V and J ends lost 5 bases and 0 bases, in that order; junction bases with no gene match: 5. Germline V CDR1 and CDR2: LNHDA, SQIVND (reference sequence). The CDR3 has 15 amino acids. The CDR3 sequence is CASSERGTSTDTQYF. DNA of the CDR3: TGTGCCAGTAGTGAGCGGGGTACTAGCACAGATACGCAGTATTTT.

The V call is TRBV7-9, the J call TRBJ2-3, with TRBD2 identical over 10 bases. Unmatched junction bases numbered 7, after V lost 6 bases and J lost 1 base. The CDR3 is 16 amino acids. Germline CDR1 SEHNR, CDR2 FQNEAQ (reference sequence). The CDR3 here is CASRISGTSGTDTQYF. In nucleotides, the CDR3 is TGTGCCAGCAGGATTTCCGGGACTAGCGGCACAGATACGCAGTATTTT.

The chain recombines TRBV5-1 with TRBJ2-1, with 8 positions matching TRBD2. The trim removed 1 base at V and 4 bases at J, leaving 7 bases unmatched. The CDR3 runs to 16 residues. Looked up from germline, CDR1 is SGHRS and CDR2 is YFSETQ. The CDR3 spells CASSLIERGPYNEQFF. The CDR3 DNA follows: TGCGCCAGCAGCTTGATAGAGCGGGGGCCTTACAATGAGCAGTTCTTC.

Concerning this clone: The germline gene is not matched at one end of the junction; a read error may be the cause. The CDR3 DNA reads as TGCAGCGTTCAAGAGACAGGGAGGACCGGGGAGCTGTTTTTT. Amino acids: CSVQETGRTGELFF. The rearrangement joins TRBV29-1 to TRBJ2-2; the D gene is possibly TRBD1 (7 bases). This CDR3 is built from 14 residues. Germline assignment: CDR1 SQVTM and CDR2 ANQGSEA.

The chain is built from TRBV4-1 and TRBJ1-5; 11 positions match TRBD1. Germline V CDR1 and CDR2: MGHRA, YSYEKL. Trimming cost V 1 base and J 3 bases; bases outside gene matches: 5. The CDR3 has 17 residues. The CDR3 loop is CASSQVAGQGANQPQHF. The CDR3 nucleotides read TGCGCCAGCAGCCAAGTCGCCGGACAGGGGGCCAATCAGCCCCAGCATTTT.

V usage is TRBV7-2 and J usage is TRBJ2-3; 10 bases map to TRBD2. The CDR3 consists of 13 residues. Looked up from germline, CDR1 is SGHTA and CDR2 is FQGNSA. Unmatched junction bases numbered 2, after V lost 1 base and J lost 10 bases. The CDR3 is CASSLGLAGAQYF. The CDR3 DNA sequence: TGTGCCAGCAGCTTAGGACTAGCGGGTGCGCAGTATTTT. Based on the CDR3 plus reference TRBV7-2 and TRBJ2-3, the full variable domain is GAGVSQSPSNKVTEKGKDVELRCDPISGHTALYWYRQSLGQGLEFLIYFQGNSAPDKSGLPSDRFSAERTGGSVSTLTIQRTQQEDSAVYLCASSLGLAGAQYFGPGTRLTVL.

The rearrangement uses TRBV5-8 and TRBJ2-7, with TRBD2 matching over 12 bases. V shed 2 bases, J shed 5 bases, and the junction held 8 bases outside the gene matches. Germline lookup yields CDR1 SGHTS and CDR2 YDEGEE. The CDR3 is 16 amino acids. CDR3 DNA: TGTGCCAGCAGCTTCGCCCGGACTAGCGGGATCAACGAGCAGTACTTC. Protein sequence: CASSFARTSGINEQYF.

This rearrangement joins TRBV11-2 to TRBJ1-6, with 9 bases matching TRBD1. The CDR3 consists of 15 residues. The junction had 7 bases not matched to a gene; V was cut back by 5 bases and J by 8 bases. Germline V CDR1 and CDR2: SGHAT, FQNNGV. CDR3 protein: CASSAGQGYYSPLHF. CDR3 in DNA: TGTGCCAGCAGCGCGGGACAGGGTTATTATTCACCCCTCCACTTT.

The V gene is TRBV6-5, the J gene TRBJ2-7; the D gene is possibly TRBD1 (6 bases). V dropped 0 bases and J dropped 4 bases, with 10 bases sitting between them. Germline V CDR1 and CDR2: MNHEY, SVGAGI. The CDR3 extends over 14 amino acids. In DNA, the CDR3 is TGTGCCAGCAGTTACTCGGCCAGGGGATACGAGCAGTACTTC. It translates to CASSYSARGYEQYF.

The rearrangement links TRBV7-3 to TRBJ2-7; no reliable D call. The V end lost 5 bases, the J end lost 5 bases, and 13 bases lay between the germline ends. CDR1 SGHTA and CDR2 FQGTGA come from the germline V gene. The CDR3 is 13 residues long. CDR3 sequence (DNA): TGTGCCAGCAGCCTTAGCTTGGGAAACGAGCAGTACTTC. Protein sequence: CASSLSLGNEQYF. Drawing the rest from reference TRBV7-3 and TRBJ2-7, the complete variable domain is GAGVSQTPSNKVTEKGKYVELRCDPISGHTALYWYRQSLGQGPEFLIYFQGTGAADDSGLPNDRFFAVRPEGSVSTLKIQRTERGDSAVYLCASSLSLGNEQYFGPGTRLTVT.

This chain connects TRBV4-1 to TRBJ1-4, with TRBD1 identical over 10 bases. The CDR3 covers 16 residues. The junction had 4 bases not matched to a gene; V was cut back by 1 base and J by 5 bases. Per germline, CDR1 MGHRA and CDR2 YSYEKL. The CDR3 region is CASSQGLGQGNEKLFF. The CDR3 coding sequence is TGCGCCAGCAGCCAAGGGCTGGGACAGGGGAATGAAAAACTGTTTTTT.

DNA of the CDR3: TGTGCCAGCAGCTTAGTTCCCGCCATGGGGCCCTACGAGCAGTACTTC. Its protein is CASSLVPAMGPYEQYF. V usage is TRBV11-2 and J usage is TRBJ2-7; perhaps TRBD1 as D (5 bases). Germline assignment: CDR1 SGHAT and CDR2 FQNNGV. Trimming left V 1 base short and J 2 bases short, with 15 bases between. The CDR3 covers 16 residues.

CDR3 in DNA: TGTGCCAGCAGCGTAGGGACGGAGAGCTCTGGAAACACCATATATTTT. Amino acids: CASSVGTESSGNTIYF. V is TRBV9 and J is TRBJ1-3; D remains unclear. Germline-derived CDR1 and CDR2 are SGDLS and YYNGEE. The CDR3 has 16 amino acids. Deletions cut 0 bases from V and 0 bases from J, with 10 bases between.

This clone was recorded once. The DNA for the CDR3 is TGTGCCAGCAGCTTATGGGGCCCGCTAGCGGGGAAGAAAAACATTCAGTACTTC. Amino acids: CASSLWGPLAGKKNIQYF. The chain combines TRBV7-3 with TRBJ2-4, with TRBD2 matching 9 bases. CDR3 length equals 18 residues. Looked up from germline, CDR1 is SGHTA and CDR2 is FQGTGA. Trimming cost V 2 bases and J 4 bases; bases outside gene matches: 12.

V gene TRBV7-6 combines with J gene TRBJ2-1; D might be TRBD1 or TRBD2, each matching 5 bases. The germline gives CDR1 SGHVS, CDR2 FNYEAQ. Trimming pared 1 base from V and 0 bases from J, leaving 16 bases between. This CDR3 spans 18 amino acids. CDR3 region: CASSLGGLGSSSYNEQFF. For the CDR3, the DNA is TGTGCCAGCAGCTTAGGGGGGTTAGGATCTAGCTCCTACAATGAGCAGTTCTTC.

The chain couples TRBV5-1 to TRBJ2-5, with D possibly matching TRBD2 (6 bases). The CDR3 runs to 14 residues. Germline CDR1 is SGHRS and CDR2 is YFSETQ. V was clipped by 2 bases and J by 2 bases, with 10 bases between them. CDR3 sequence (DNA): TGCGCCAGCAGCTTCTCGGCGGGGCAAGAGACCCAGTACTTC. This gives the protein CASSFSAGQETQYF.

The rearrangement joins TRBV23-1 to TRBJ1-5, with a tentative D call TRBD1 (5 bases). TRBV23-1 is marked as an open reading frame, function uncertain. V was trimmed by 7 bases and J by 4 bases, leaving 20 bases between them. The CDR3 is 16 residues long. This CDR3 is CASNQSRGGVNQPQHF. CDR3 sequence (DNA): TGCGCCAGCAACCAATCACGGGGGGGGGTTAATCAGCCCCAGCATTTT.

V is TRBV19 and J is TRBJ1-3; TRBD1 aligns across 9 bases. Germline CDR1 LNHDA, CDR2 SQIVND (reference sequence). CDR3 length: 14 residues. Trimming cost V 6 bases and J 2 bases; bases outside gene matches: 2. Here the CDR3 reads CASRRDRAGNTIYF. The DNA of the CDR3 is TGTGCCAGTAGGCGGGACAGGGCTGGAAACACCATATATTTT.

The rearrangement links TRBV25-1 to TRBJ1-4, with D hard to call. Germline assignment: CDR1 MGHDK and CDR2 SYGVNS. V was cut by 1 base and J by 3 bases, with 3 bases left in between. The CDR3 loop spans 13 amino acids. The CDR3 region is CASSESSNEKLFF. CDR3 bases: TGTGCCAGCAGTGAATCGTCTAATGAAAAACTGTTTTTT.

The J gene is TRBJ1-6, the V gene TRBV5-5; D gene ambiguous. V was pared by 0 bases and J by 6 bases, with 16 bases between. CDR3 length: 17 residues. Germline CDR1 and CDR2: SGHKS and YYEKEE (reference sequence). This CDR3 reads CASSLDPRPLANSPLHF. The CDR3 DNA sequence: TGTGCCAGCAGCTTGGATCCGCGGCCCTTGGCTAATTCACCCCTCCACTTT. Full variable domain (outside the CDR3, taken from reference TRBV5-5 and TRBJ1-6): DAGVTQSPTHLIKTRGQQVTLRCSPISGHKSVSWYQQVLGQGPQFIFQYYEKEERGRGNFPDRFSARQFPNYSSELNVNALLLGDSALYLCASSLDPRPLANSPLHFGNGTRLTVT.

CDR3: CASSQATGGDTQYF. CDR3 in DNA: TGCGCCAGCAGCCAAGCCACAGGGGGAGATACGCAGTATTTT. The chain couples TRBV4-1 to TRBJ2-3; TRBD1 agrees at 8 bases. Trimming at V came to 1 base and at J to 5 bases, leaving 2 bases not matched to a gene. The CDR3 spans 14 residues. CDR1 MGHRA and CDR2 YSYEKL come from the germline V gene.

The chain joins TRBV7-3 to TRBJ2-5, with 7 bases fitting TRBD1. The CDR3 runs 14 residues. The J segment lost 5 bases and the V segment lost 5 bases, leaving 8 bases of the junction unmatched. Germline V lookup: CDR1 SGHTA, CDR2 FQGTGA. The CDR3 DNA reads TGTGCCAGCAGCCAACAGGGGTTAGGGGAGACCCAGTACTTC. Amino acids: CASSQQGLGETQYF.

The rearrangement uses TRBV9 and TRBJ2-1; 13 nucleotides align to TRBD2. V shed 3 bases and J 6 bases; nucleotides not matched to a gene: 12. This CDR3 contains 18 residues. From germline, CDR1 is SGDLS and CDR2 YYNGEE. The CDR3 region is CASSAWTSGRGKGNEQFF. The DNA of the CDR3 is TGTGCCAGCAGCGCCTGGACTAGCGGGAGAGGGAAGGGCAATGAGCAGTTCTTC.

This clone is a singleton in its sample. The chain is built from TRBV30 and TRBJ1-5, with D unclear. This CDR3 comprises 15 residues. V lost 2 bases, J lost 5 bases, and 16 bases lay in between. CDR1 GTSNPN and CDR2 SVGIG come from the germline V gene (reference sequence). DNA for the CDR3: TGTGCCTGGAGTATTACAGAATACCCCTATCAGCCCCAGCATTTT. As protein: CAWSITEYPYQPQHF.

The chain carries TRBV11-2 and TRBJ1-4; D unresolved. Germline assignment: CDR1 SGHAT and CDR2 FQNNGV. V was clipped by 1 base and J by 2 bases, with 11 bases between them. The CDR3 has 16 residues. The CDR3 coding sequence is TGTGCCAGCAGCTTAGGAGTCCAGGCCACTAATGAAAAACTGTTTTTT. This codes for CASSLGVQATNEKLFF.

The chain recombines TRBV25-1 with TRBJ1-1; D call uncertain. Germline V gives CDR1 MGHDK, CDR2 SYGVNS. Trimming removed 4 bases at V and 4 bases at J, with 16 bases between. The CDR3 has 15 amino acids. The DNA of the CDR3 is TGTGCCAGCAGTGGAGACGGGCGTCGGACCACTGAAGCTTTCTTT. The encoded protein is CASSGDGRRTTEAFF.